The rows below give T cell receptor beta chains drawn from one sample of a study of blood T cell repertoires in COVID-19. The repertoire was sequenced with immunoSEQ multiplex PCR; TCRdb's copy has only in-frame clones and lacks some. The sample lists approximately 28,000 clones; 70% to 90% were seen once. The sample comprised peripheral blood. Receptors originate from a human donor in a cohort sampled during active COVID-19. Both conserved end residues are part of each CDR3. A D gene is named only where the DNA matches it firmly. Part of the rows lack a size; the others show once, few, many or a class for expanded clones.

>.|TRBJ2-5|.|14|TRBV6-6
TGTGCCAGCCCACGAGGGCTACTCCTGGGGACCCAGTACTTC
CASPRGLLLGTQYF
>.|TRBJ2-3|.|15|TRBV2
TGTGCCAGCAGTGAAACTACGACTAGCACAGATACGCAGTATTTT
CASSETTTSTDTQYF
>.|TRBJ2-4|TRBD2|15|TRBV11-2
TGTGCCAGCAGCCACCGGACTAGCGGGGCGGACATTCAGTACTTC
CASSHRTSGADIQYF
>once|TRBJ2-1|TRBD1|15|TRBV15
TGTGCCACCAGCGGTACAGGGGCCTCCTACAATGAGCAGTTCTTC
CATSGTGASYNEQFF
>.|TRBJ2-5|.|15|TRBV7-6
TGTGCCAGCAGCTTAGGTACATCGGGGGGCGAGACCCAGTACTTC
CASSLGTSGGETQYF
>.|TRBJ1-1|TRBD1|16|TRBV10-3
TGTGCCATCAGTGAGACCTCAGGGGGTCGGAACACTGAAGCTTTCTTT
CAISETSGGRNTEAFF
>.|TRBJ1-6|TRBD1|16|TRBV25-1
TGTGCCAGCAGTGCCCGGGACAGCTCCTATAATTCACCCCTCCACTTT
CASSARDSSYNSPLHF
>.|TRBJ2-1|TRBD2|16|TRBV7-2
TGTGCCAGCAGCTTCCCCCTAGCGGGGTCCTACAATGAGCAGTTCTTC
CASSFPLAGSYNEQFF
>.|TRBJ1-2|.|12|TRBV9
TGTGCCAGCAGCACCAGGGGAAATGGCTACACCTTC
CASSTRGNGYTF
>.|TRBJ2-7|TRBD2|15|TRBV7-2
TGTGCCAGCAGCTTTATAGCGGGGAGAGGGTACGAGCAGTACTTC
CASSFIAGRGYEQYF
>.|TRBJ2-3|.|12|TRBV12-3/TRBV12-4
TGTGCCAGCAGTTTGGGCTACCAGCTGCAGTATTTT
CASSLGYQLQYF
>.|TRBJ1-1|.|15|TRBV3-1/TRBV3-2
TGTGCCAGCAGCCAAGATAGGCGGGCATTCGATGAAGCTTTCTTT
CASSQDRRAFDEAFF
>.|TRBJ1-6|.|15|TRBV6-1
TGTGCCAGCAGTGAAGGACAGATGTATAATTCACCCCTCCACTTT
CASSEGQMYNSPLHF
>.|TRBJ2-5|TRBD1|16|TRBV7-2
TGTGCCAGCAGCCCCCGGGACAGGGACCTCCAAGAGACCCAGTACTTC
CASSPRDRDLQETQYF
>once|TRBJ2-5|TRBD2|14|TRBV6-5
TGTGCCACAAAGATAGCGGGGGCGGGGGAGACCCAGTACTTC
CATKIAGAGETQYF
>.|TRBJ2-1|.|13|TRBV7-6
TGTGCCAGCAGCCCAATGGGGGGTGGTGAGCAGTTCTTC
CASSPMGGGEQFF
>.|TRBJ2-4|.|19|TRBV4-2
TGTGCCAGCAGCCAAGATGGGCAGGGAAATGCTGGTGCCAAAAACATTCAGTACTTC
CASSQDGQGNAGAKNIQYF
>.|TRBJ1-2|TRBD1|13|TRBV6-4
TGTGCCAGCAGTGACGGGACAGGGACCGGCTACACCTTC
CASSDGTGTGYTF
>.|TRBJ2-2|.|15|TRBV6-6
TGTGCCAGCACCCCTGGGAGGCGGGACACCGGGGAGCTGTTTTTT
CASTPGRRDTGELFF
>.|TRBJ2-1|TRBD2|15|TRBV6-4
TGTGCCAGCAGTGACTCTAGCGGGGGGGCCAATGAGCAGTTCTTC
CASSDSSGGANEQFF
>.|TRBJ2-3|.|14|TRBV4-1
TGCGCCAGCAGCCCCCGGGACTCCACAGATACGCAGTATTTT
CASSPRDSTDTQYF
>.|TRBJ2-5|TRBD2|15|TRBV2
TGTGCCAGCAGGAAGGCGGTATCGGGGGGGGAGACCCAGTACTTC
CASRKAVSGGETQYF
>.|TRBJ2-1|TRBD1|15|TRBV9
TGTGCCAGCAGCGTAGTGAGGACAGGGCGGGATGAGCAGTTCTTC
CASSVVRTGRDEQFF
>.|TRBJ2-7|.|14|TRBV19
TGTGCCAGTAGTCCACGGACAGCTTACTACGAGCAGTACTTC
CASSPRTAYYEQYF
>once|TRBJ2-1|TRBD1|17|TRBV4-1
TGCGCCAGCAGCCAAATAGCTGGGACAGGGGGCTACAATGAGCAGTTCTTC
CASSQIAGTGGYNEQFF
>few|TRBJ1-4|TRBD1|14|TRBV30
TGTGCCTGGAGTATAACAGGGGGCGGTGAAAAACTGTTTTTT
CAWSITGGGEKLFF
>.|TRBJ1-4|.|14|TRBV30
TGTGCCTGGAGTGTTACTCCAACTAATGAAAAACTGTTTTTT
CAWSVTPTNEKLFF
>.|TRBJ2-5|TRBD2|15|TRBV19
TGTGCCAGTAGTATGAGCGGGGGGGATCAAGAGACCCAGTACTTC
CASSMSGGDQETQYF
>.|TRBJ1-1|.|13|TRBV6-5
TGTGCCAGCAGCCTACAGGGTGGGACTGAAGCTTTCTTT
CASSLQGGTEAFF
>once|TRBJ2-4|.|17|TRBV11-2
TGTGCCAGCAACGAACCGGAAGGAGCTCTAGCCAAAAACATTCAGTACTTC
CASNEPEGALAKNIQYF
>.|TRBJ2-1|.|12|TRBV2
TGTGCCAGCATAGGGGGGGACAATGAGCAGTTCTTC
CASIGGDNEQFF
>.|TRBJ2-1|TRBD1|15|TRBV13
TGTGCCAGCAGCTCCGTTGACAGGGGGAGGAATGAGCAGTTCTTC
CASSSVDRGRNEQFF